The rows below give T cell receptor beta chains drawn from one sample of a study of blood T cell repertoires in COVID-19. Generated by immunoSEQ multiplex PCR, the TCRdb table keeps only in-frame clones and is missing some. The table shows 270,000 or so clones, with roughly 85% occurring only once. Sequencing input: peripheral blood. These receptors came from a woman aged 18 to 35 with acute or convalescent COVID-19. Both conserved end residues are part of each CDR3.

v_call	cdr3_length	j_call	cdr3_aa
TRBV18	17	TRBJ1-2	CASSPAAGTGYAYGYTF
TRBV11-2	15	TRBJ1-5	CASSLAGGSDQPQHF
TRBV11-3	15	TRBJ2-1	CASSPGTSGYNEQFF
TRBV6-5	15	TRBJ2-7	CASFPGTTRAYEQYF
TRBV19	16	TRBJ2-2	CASKPRTSGMTGELFF
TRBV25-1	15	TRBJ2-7	CASSPDRGRLLEQYF
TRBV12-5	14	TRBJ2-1	CASVEANSYNEQFF
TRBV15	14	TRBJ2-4	CATSKGWGGDIQYF
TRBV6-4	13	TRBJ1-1	CASSEGQGTEAFF
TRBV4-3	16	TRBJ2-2	CASSQDSGTGPGELFF
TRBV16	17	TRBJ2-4	CASSQWDRALAKNIQYF
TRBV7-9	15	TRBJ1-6	CASSTHVQGFSPLHF
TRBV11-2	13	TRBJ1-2	CASSSATGSRYTF
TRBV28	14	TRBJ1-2	CASSPGTDNYGYTF
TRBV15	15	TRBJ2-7	CATSKDTGGAYEQYF
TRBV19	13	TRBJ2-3	CASSPPSTDTQYF
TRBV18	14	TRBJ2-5	CASSPGGAQETQYF
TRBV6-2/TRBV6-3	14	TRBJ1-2	CASSDFLPNYGYTF
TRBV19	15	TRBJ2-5	CASSYRLAGVETQYF
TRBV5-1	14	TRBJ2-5	CASRAGGGKETQYF
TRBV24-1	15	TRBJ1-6	CATSDLGGAEGPLHF
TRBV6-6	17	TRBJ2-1	CASSRAGGLVSYNEQFF
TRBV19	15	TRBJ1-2	CASNPGQGVSYGYTF
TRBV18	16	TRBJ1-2	CASSPTGTSNNYGYTF
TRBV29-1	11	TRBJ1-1	CSGTQGPEAFF
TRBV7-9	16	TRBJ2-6	CASRHTGGSGANVLTF
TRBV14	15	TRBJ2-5	CASSRDRATQETQYF
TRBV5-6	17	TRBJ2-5	CASSQSSGGLAKETQYF
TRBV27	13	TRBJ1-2	CASSLEAGGGYTF
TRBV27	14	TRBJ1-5	CASSPLGAYQPQHF
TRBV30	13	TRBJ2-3	CAWKREAPDTQYF
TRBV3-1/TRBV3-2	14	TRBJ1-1	CASSQAKGATEAFF
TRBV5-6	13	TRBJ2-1	CASSLGAYNEQFF
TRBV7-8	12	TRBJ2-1	CASSAGVSEQFF
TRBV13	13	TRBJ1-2	CASSVRQGLGYTF
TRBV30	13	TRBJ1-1	CAWRTGGWWRAFF
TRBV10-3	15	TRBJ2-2	CAISEGQGYTGELFF
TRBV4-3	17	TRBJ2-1	CASSRGASGSLYNEQFF
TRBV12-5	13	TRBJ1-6	CASGGEGNSPLHF
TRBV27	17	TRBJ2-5	CASRPTRLAKMQETQYF
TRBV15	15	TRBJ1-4	CATSRDPSTNEKLFF
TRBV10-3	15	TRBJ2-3	CAISEWAGVTDTQYF
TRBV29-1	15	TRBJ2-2	CSVGTPRWNTGELFF
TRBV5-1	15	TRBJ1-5	CASSMGPTSNQPQHF